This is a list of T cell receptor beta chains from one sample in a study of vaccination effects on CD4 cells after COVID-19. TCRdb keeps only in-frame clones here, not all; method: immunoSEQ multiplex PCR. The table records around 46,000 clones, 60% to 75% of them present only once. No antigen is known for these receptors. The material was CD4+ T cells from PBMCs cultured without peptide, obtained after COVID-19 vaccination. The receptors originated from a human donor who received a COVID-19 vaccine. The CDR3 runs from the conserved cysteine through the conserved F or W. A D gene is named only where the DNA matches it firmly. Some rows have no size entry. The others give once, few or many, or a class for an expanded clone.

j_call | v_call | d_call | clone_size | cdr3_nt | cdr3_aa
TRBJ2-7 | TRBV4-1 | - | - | TGCGCCAGCAGCCAGGGGGGCAGTGGGGCCTACGAGCAGTACTTC | CASSQGGSGAYEQYF
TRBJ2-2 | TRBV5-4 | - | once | TGTGCCAGCAAAATCTGGGACCGAAACACCGGGGAGCTGTTTTTT | CASKIWDRNTGELFF
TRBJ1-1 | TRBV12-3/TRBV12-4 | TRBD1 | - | TGTGCCTCCCGGGACAGGGTTTACACTGAAGCTTTCTTT | CASRDRVYTEAFF
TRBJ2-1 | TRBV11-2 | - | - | TGTGCCAGCAGCTTCTTTACGGATCCCGTGACCCGCAATGAGCAGTTCTTC | CASSFFTDPVTRNEQFF
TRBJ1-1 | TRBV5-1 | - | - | TGCGCCAGCAGCAGACGCGGGCGGAGGACTGAAGCTTTCTTT | CASSRRGRRTEAFF
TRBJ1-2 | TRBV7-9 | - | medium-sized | TGTGCCAGCAGCCCCTACGCTCGGACGGCCTATGGCTACACCTTC | CASSPYARTAYGYTF
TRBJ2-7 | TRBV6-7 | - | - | TGTGCCAGCAGTAAGCCGGGGGGCGACTCCTACGAGCAGTACTTC | CASSKPGGDSYEQYF
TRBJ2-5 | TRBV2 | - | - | TGTGCCAGCAGGCCCGACAGGATAGAGACCCAGTACTTC | CASRPDRIETQYF
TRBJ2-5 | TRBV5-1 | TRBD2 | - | TGCGCCAGCAGCTTGACGAGCGGGGGAGAGACCCAGTACTTC | CASSLTSGGETQYF
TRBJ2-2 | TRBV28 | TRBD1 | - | TGTGCCAGCAGTCTCGCCGGACAGGGGTCCGGGGAGCTGTTTTTT | CASSLAGQGSGELFF
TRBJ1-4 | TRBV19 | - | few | TGTGCCAGTAGTCCTTCCTTACGGACTAATGAAAAACTGTTTTTT | CASSPSLRTNEKLFF
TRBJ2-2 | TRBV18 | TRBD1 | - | TGTGCCAGCTCATCTATTACAGGGGGCACCGGGGAGCTGTTTTTT | CASSSITGGTGELFF
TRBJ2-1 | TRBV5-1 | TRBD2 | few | TGCGCCAGGGTAGAAAAGGGACTAGCGGGAGGTGGAGACAATGAGCAGTTCTTC | CARVEKGLAGGGDNEQFF
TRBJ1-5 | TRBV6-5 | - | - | TGTGCCAGCAGTTACTCATTCAGCAATCAGCCCCAGCATTTT | CASSYSFSNQPQHF
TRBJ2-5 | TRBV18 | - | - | TGTGCCAGCTCAAGACAAAGTCCCGGCCAAGAGACCCAGTACTTC | CASSRQSPGQETQYF
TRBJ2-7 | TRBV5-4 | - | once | TGTGCCAGCAGCTCCCAGGGGAACTCCTACGAGCAGTACTTC | CASSSQGNSYEQYF
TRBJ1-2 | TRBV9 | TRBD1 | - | TGTGCCAGCAGCGAACAGGGGAGCGGCTACACCTTC | CASSEQGSGYTF
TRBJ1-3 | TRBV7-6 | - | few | TGTGCCAGCAGCTTAGGGGCAGTCGTCGGCCGAGCCTCTGGAAACACCATATATTTT | CASSLGAVVGRASGNTIYF
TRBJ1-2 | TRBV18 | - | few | TGTGCCAGCTCACCACGTCTCGGGGATGGCTACACCTTC | CASSPRLGDGYTF
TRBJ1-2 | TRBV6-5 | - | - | TGTGCCAGCAGTTACTCTGTAGCAGCGGCTTATGGCTACACCTTC | CASSYSVAAAYGYTF
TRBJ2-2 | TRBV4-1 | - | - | TGCGCCAGCACCGGAGGCTGGATTGATGACGGGGAGCTGTTTTTT | CASTGGWIDDGELFF
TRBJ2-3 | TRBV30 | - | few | TGTGCCTGGGGACGCCGCATCCGCGATACGCAGTATTTT | CAWGRRIRDTQYF
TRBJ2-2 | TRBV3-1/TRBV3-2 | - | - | TGTGCCAGCAGCCACCTGAGGGGGGGCTTGGGGGAGCTGTTTTTT | CASSHLRGGLGELFF
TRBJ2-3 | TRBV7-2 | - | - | TGTGCCAGCAGCATAGCGGACCTCACAGATACGCAGTATTTT | CASSIADLTDTQYF
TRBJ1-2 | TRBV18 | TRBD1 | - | TGTGCCAGCTCACCCGACAGGGTCGGCTATGGCTACACCTTC | CASSPDRVGYGYTF
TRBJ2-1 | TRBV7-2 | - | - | TGTGCCAGCACCAACCGCTCCTACAATGAGCAGTTCTTC | CASTNRSYNEQFF
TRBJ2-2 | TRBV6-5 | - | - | TGTGCCAGCAGTTACGGGGGTAACGCCGGGGAGCTGTTTTTT | CASSYGGNAGELFF
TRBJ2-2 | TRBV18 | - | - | TGTGCCAGCTCACCACTAACGAACACCGGGGAGCTGTTTTTT | CASSPLTNTGELFF
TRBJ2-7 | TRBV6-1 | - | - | TGTGCCAGCAGTGAAGTTGGACAGTGGGAGCAGTACTTC | CASSEVGQWEQYF
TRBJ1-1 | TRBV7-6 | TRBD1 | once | TGTGCCAGCAGCGCGCGACTTGGACAGGGGGCCAGCACTGAAGCTTTCTTT | CASSARLGQGASTEAFF
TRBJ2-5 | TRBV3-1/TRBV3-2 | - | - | TGTGCCAGCAGCCAAGGAGGTTCCCAAGAGACCCAGTACTTC | CASSQGGSQETQYF
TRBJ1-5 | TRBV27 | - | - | TGTGCCAGCAGTTTGGGGCAGGGCCGTAGCAATCAGCCCCAGCATTTT | CASSLGQGRSNQPQHF
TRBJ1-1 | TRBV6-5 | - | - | TGTGCCAGCATCGGGATTTGGGAAGCTTTCTTT | CASIGIWEAFF
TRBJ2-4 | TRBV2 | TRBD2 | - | TGTGCCAGCAGTACACGAACGCGGGGGAGGGACATTCAGTACTTC | CASSTRTRGRDIQYF
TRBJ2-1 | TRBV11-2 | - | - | TGTGCCAGCAGCTTACCCATAGAGCCCAATGAGCAGTTCTTC | CASSLPIEPNEQFF
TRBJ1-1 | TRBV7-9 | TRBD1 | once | TGTGCCGGAGACCGGGACAGTTTGATGAACACTGAAGCTTTCTTT | CAGDRDSLMNTEAFF
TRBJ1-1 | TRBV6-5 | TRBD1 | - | TGTGCCAGCAGGGACAGGGAGTGGTCTGAAGCTTTCTTT | CASRDREWSEAFF
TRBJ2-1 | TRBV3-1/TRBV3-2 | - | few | TGTGCCAGCAGCCAAGTCTCATACAATGAGCAGTTCTTC | CASSQVSYNEQFF
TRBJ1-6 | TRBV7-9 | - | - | TGTGCCAGCAGACCTCGACAGGACACGAGATGGAATTCACCCCTCCACTTT | CASRPRQDTRWNSPLHF
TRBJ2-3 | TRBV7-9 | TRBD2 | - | TGTGCCAGCAGCTTAGGCGGACTAGCGGTCTGGGCAGATACGCAGTATTTT | CASSLGGLAVWADTQYF
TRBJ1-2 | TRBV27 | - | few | TGTGCCAGCAGACGAACGGGGCAAAACTATGGCTACACCTTC | CASRRTGQNYGYTF
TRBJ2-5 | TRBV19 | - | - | TGTGCCAGTAGTATAGGTGAACAAGAGACCCAGTACTTC | CASSIGEQETQYF
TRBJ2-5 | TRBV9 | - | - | TGTGCCAGCAGCGTCTTTGGTAGCCGTCAAGAGACCCAGTACTTC | CASSVFGSRQETQYF
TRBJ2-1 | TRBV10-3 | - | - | TGTGCCGCCACAGGGAGGGGGAATGAGCAGTTCTTC | CAATGRGNEQFF
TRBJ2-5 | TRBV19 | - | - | TGTGCCAGTAGTAGGATTAGCGGCCCGAAGGAGACCCAGTACTTC | CASSRISGPKETQYF